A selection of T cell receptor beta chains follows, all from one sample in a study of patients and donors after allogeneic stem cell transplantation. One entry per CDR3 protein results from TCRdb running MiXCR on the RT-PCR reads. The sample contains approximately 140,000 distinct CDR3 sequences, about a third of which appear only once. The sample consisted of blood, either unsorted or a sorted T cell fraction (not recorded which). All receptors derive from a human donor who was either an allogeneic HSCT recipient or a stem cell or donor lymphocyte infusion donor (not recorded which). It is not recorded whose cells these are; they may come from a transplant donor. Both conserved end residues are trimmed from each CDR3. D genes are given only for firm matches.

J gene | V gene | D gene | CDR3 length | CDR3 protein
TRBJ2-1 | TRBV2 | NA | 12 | ASSEASWYNEQF
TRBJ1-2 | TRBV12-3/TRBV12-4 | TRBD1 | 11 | ASSGQGGYGYT
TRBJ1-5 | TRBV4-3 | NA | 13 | ASSQDGGRDQPQH
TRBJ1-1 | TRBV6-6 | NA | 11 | ASSYRARTEAF
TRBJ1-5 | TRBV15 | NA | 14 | ATSRDVGYSNQPQH
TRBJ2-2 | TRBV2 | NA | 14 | ASTPGTTGNTGELF
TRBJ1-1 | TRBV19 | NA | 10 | ASSASRNEAF
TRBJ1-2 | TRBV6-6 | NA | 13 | ASSYSNSPARGYT
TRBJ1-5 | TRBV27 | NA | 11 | ASSATGGGPQH
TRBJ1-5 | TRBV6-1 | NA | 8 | ASSARDPV
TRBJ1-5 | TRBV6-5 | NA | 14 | ASSYSGGAGGQPQH
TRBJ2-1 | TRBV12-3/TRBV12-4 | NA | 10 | ASSLLGGAQF
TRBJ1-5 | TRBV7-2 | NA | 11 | ASSLDLAQPQH
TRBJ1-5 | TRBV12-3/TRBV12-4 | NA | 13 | ASSSPLTGNQPQH
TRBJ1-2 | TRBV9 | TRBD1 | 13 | ASNSQGVGRYGYT
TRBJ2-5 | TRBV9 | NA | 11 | ASSALSQETQY
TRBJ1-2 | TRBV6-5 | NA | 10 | ASSIGPYGYT
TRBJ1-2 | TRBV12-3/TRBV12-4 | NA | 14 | ASSPRGGSLNYGYT
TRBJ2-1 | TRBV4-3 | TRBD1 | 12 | ASSFRQGWGEQF
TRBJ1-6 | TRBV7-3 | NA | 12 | ASSRGGTGSPLH
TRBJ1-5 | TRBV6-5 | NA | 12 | ASSYTRADQPQH
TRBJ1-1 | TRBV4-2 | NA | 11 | ASSQVGYTEAF
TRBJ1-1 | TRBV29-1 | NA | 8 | SVETVRAF
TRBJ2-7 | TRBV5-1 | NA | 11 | ASSLEGQREQY
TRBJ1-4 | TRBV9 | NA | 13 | ASSSQPRANEKLF
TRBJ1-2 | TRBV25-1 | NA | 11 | ASSEAAMGGYT